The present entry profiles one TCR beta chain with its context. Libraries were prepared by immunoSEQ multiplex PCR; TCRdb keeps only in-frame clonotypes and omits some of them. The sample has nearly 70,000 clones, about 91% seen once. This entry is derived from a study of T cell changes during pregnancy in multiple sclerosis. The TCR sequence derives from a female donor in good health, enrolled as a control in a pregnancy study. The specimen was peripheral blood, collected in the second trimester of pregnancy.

The CDR3 DNA sequence: TGTGCCAGCAGCTTAAGGGGGCCCTCCTACGAGCAGTACTTC. Amino acid sequence: CASSLRGPSYEQYF. The chain uses TRBV7-6 and TRBJ2-7; TRBD1 agrees at 7 bases. V lost 2 bases, J lost 0 bases, and 1 base stayed unmatched. Germline assignment: CDR1 SGHVS and CDR2 FNYEAQ. This CDR3 spans 14 amino acids.